The 25 T cell receptor beta chains in this list originate from one sample, sequenced in a study of blood T cell repertoires in COVID-19. Libraries were prepared by immunoSEQ multiplex PCR; TCRdb keeps only in-frame clonotypes and omits some of them. The data show tens of thousands of clones, 86% seen once. The sequencing input was peripheral blood. Receptor source: a human donor in a cohort sampled during active COVID-19.

The J gene is TRBJ2-2, the V gene TRBV7-2, with D unclear. The CDR3 contains 13 residues. Trimming stripped 3 bases from V and 6 bases from J, with 8 bases between. Germline V gives CDR1 SGHTA, CDR2 FQGNSA. CDR3 nucleotide sequence: TGTGCCAGCAGCTTTCCCAGGCCCGGGGAGCTGTTTTTT. Translation gives CASSFPRPGELFF. Full variable domain (remainder filled in from reference TRBV7-2 and TRBJ2-2): GAGVSQSPSNKVTEKGKDVELRCDPISGHTALYWYRQSLGQGLEFLIYFQGNSAPDKSGLPSDRFSAERTGGSVSTLTIQRTQQEDSAVYLCASSFPRPGELFFGEGSRLTVL.

In nucleotides, the CDR3 is TGTGCCACCAGCGGCGGACAGGGAACCGGGGAGCTGTTTTTT. Encoded protein: CATSGGQGTGELFF. The rearrangement links TRBV15 to TRBJ2-2, with TRBD1 identical over 8 bases. Germline V gene sequence: CDR1 LNHNV, CDR2 YYDKDF (reference sequence). The CDR3 totals 14 residues. The V gene end was trimmed by 5 bases and the J gene end by 5 bases; junction bases not matched to a gene: 4.

In its sample, this clone was seen once. The chain joins TRBV4-3 to TRBJ1-1; D gene unclear. V gave up 0 bases and J gave up 4 bases, with 9 bases separating them. Germline V CDR1 and CDR2: LGHNA, YSLEER. The CDR3 spans 14 residues. The CDR3 loop is CASSQDNAGTEAFF. DNA of the CDR3: TGCGCCAGCAGCCAAGATAATGCCGGCACTGAAGCTTTCTTT.

This clone has only a few counts. Additional DNA sequences in this sample encode the identical CDR3. The CDR3 bases are TGTGCCAGCTCACCGGGACAGGGGGCTGAAGCTTTCTTT. This translates into CASSPGQGAEAFF. The gene calls are TRBV18 and TRBJ1-1, with 11 nucleotides matching TRBD1. J was trimmed by 6 bases and V by 3 bases; bases with no gene match: 0. This CDR3 contains 13 residues. Germline assignment: CDR1 KGHSH and CDR2 LQKENI.

V gene TRBV6-6 combines with J gene TRBJ1-2, with D perhaps matching TRBD1 (5 bases). Germline-derived CDR1 and CDR2 are MNHNY and SVGAGI (reference sequence). CDR3 length equals 11 residues. Trimming left V 11 bases short and J 2 bases short, with 9 bases between. The CDR3, as DNA: TGTGCCGGGCGGGGGAACTATGGCTACACCTTC. Encoded protein: CAGRGNYGYTF.

J is TRBJ1-6 and V is TRBV18; the match to TRBD1 covers 9 bases. This CDR3 has 14 residues. Germline assignment: CDR1 KGHSH and CDR2 LQKENI. Losses at the gene ends were 6 bases for V and 7 bases for J; bases not matched to a gene: 4. CDR3 sequence: CASSPGQGNSPLHF. CDR3 coding DNA: TGTGCCAGCTCCCCGGGACAGGGAAATTCACCCCTCCACTTT.

The V call is TRBV6-4, the J call TRBJ2-3, with 12 nucleotides matching TRBD2. This CDR3 is built from 16 residues. Germline CDR1 MRHNA, CDR2 SNTAGT. Germline trimming cut 5 bases from V and 3 bases from J; bases unmatched to any gene: 6. This chain's CDR3 is CASSTIGLAGTDTQYF. CDR3 DNA: TGTGCCAGCAGTACTATTGGACTAGCGGGGACAGATACGCAGTATTTT.

V usage is TRBV7-6 and J usage is TRBJ2-5; TRBD2 aligns across 8 bases. The length of the CDR3 is 15 residues. Germline CDR1 SGHVS, CDR2 FNYEAQ. Trimming took 5 bases from V and 1 from J; bases not matched to a gene: 6. The CDR3: CASSHPSGSQETQYF. The CDR3 DNA reads as TGTGCCAGCAGCCACCCCAGCGGGAGCCAAGAGACCCAGTACTTC.

The chain employs TRBV30 and TRBJ2-2; the match to TRBD1 covers 8 bases. J gave up 7 bases and V 4 bases, and 5 bases lay outside the gene matches. The germline V gene encodes CDR1 GTSNPN and CDR2 SVGIG (reference sequence). This CDR3 region has 13 residues. DNA for the CDR3: TGTGCCTGGACGCAGGGGGCGGGCGGGGAGCTGTTTTTT. It codes for CAWTQGAGGELFF.

The chain is built from TRBV29-1 and TRBJ1-1; TRBD1 might be the D (6 bases). The CDR3 extends over 13 amino acids. CDR1 and CDR2 (germline): SQVTM, ANQGSEA. V dropped 6 bases and J dropped 3 bases, with 14 bases sitting between them. The CDR3 region is CSVTPPGDTEAFF. The CDR3 nucleotides read TGCAGCGTCACACCACCAGGGGACACTGAAGCTTTCTTT.

This clone was seen only a few times. The rearrangement joins TRBV15 to TRBJ1-1, with unresolved D. Between the trimmed V and J ends, which lost 3 bases and 10 bases, there was a span of 9 bases. Germline lookup yields CDR1 LNHNV and CDR2 YYDKDF (reference sequence). The CDR3 consists of 11 residues. DNA of the CDR3: TGTGCCACCAGCAGTGCTAATCGAGCTTTCTTT. It specifies CATSSANRAFF.

The V call is TRBV11-2, the J call TRBJ1-1; D remains unclear. V lost 5 bases and J lost 8, with 9 bases in between. In germline, CDR1 is SGHAT, CDR2 FQNNGV. The CDR3 has 11 amino acids. Here the CDR3 DNA reads TGTGCCAGCAGCCTGGAGAGGGAAGCTTTCTTT. This encodes CASSLEREAFF.

The table lists this clone with a count of one. CDR3 loop: CASSMGAGPETQYF. As DNA, the CDR3 is TGTGCCAGTAGTATGGGTGCGGGGCCTGAGACCCAGTACTTC. The chain couples TRBV19 to TRBJ2-5; tentative D call: TRBD2 (6 bases). Per germline, CDR1 LNHDA and CDR2 SQIVND (reference sequence). V was pared by 3 bases and J by 5 bases, with 13 bases between. The CDR3 sequence is 14 residues long.

V is TRBV6-5 and J is TRBJ2-7; 12 nucleotides line up with TRBD2. The germline CDR1 and CDR2 sequences are MNHEY and SVGAGI. V shed 0 bases, J shed 0 bases, and the junction held 0 bases outside the gene matches. The CDR3 contains 16 residues. The CDR3 DNA reads TGTGCCAGCAGTTACTCACTAGCGGGGGGCTCCTACGAGCAGTACTTC. Protein sequence: CASSYSLAGGSYEQYF.

The V call is TRBV27, the J call TRBJ2-7; 10 bases are shared with TRBD2. CDR1 is MNHEY and CDR2 is SMNVEV in the germline V gene (reference sequence). The CDR3 consists of 17 residues. Trimming removed 0 bases from V and 1 base from J; junction bases left unmatched: 6. The CDR3 DNA reads TGTGCCAGCAGTTTATCGCTAGCGGGAGTAAGGTCCTACGAGCAGTACTTC. Protein: CASSLSLAGVRSYEQYF.

This clone showed up just once. In nucleotides, the CDR3 is TGCGCCAGCGCCCTGCGCCCGGGACAGGGGTCGGAGACCCAGTACTTC. Protein sequence: CASALRPGQGSETQYF. The V call is TRBV5-1, the J call TRBJ2-5, with 10 positions matching TRBD1. CDR1 SGHRS and CDR2 YFSETQ come from the germline V gene. J lost 5 bases, V lost 7 bases, and 14 bases had no gene match. The CDR3 totals 16 residues.

This chain uses TRBV30 with TRBJ1-5, with 8 bases matching TRBD1. V was pared by 2 bases and J by 2 bases, with 2 bases of the junction left unmatched. Germline values: CDR1 GTSNPN, CDR2 SVGIG (reference sequence). This CDR3 has 14 residues. The CDR3 DNA follows: TGTGCCTGGAGTCCGGGACAGGGCAATCAGCCCCAGCATTTT. It is translated as CAWSPGQGNQPQHF. The whole variable domain, filled in from reference TRBV30 and TRBJ1-5, reads SQTIHQWPATLVQPVGSPLSLECTVEGTSNPNLYWYRQAAGRGLQLLFYSVGIGQISSEVPQNLSASRPQDRQFILSSKKLLLSDSGFYLCAWSPGQGNQPQHFGDGTRLSIL.

This chain connects TRBV19 to TRBJ2-1; D is ambiguous. V was shortened by 7 bases and J by 4 bases, with 5 bases between the two germline ends. Germline CDR1 LNHDA, CDR2 SQIVND (reference sequence). The CDR3 extends over 11 amino acids. The CDR3 DNA reads as TGTGCCAGTACTGTTTACAATGAGCAGTTCTTC. Its translation: CASTVYNEQFF.

V and J are TRBV6-2 or TRBV6-3 and TRBJ2-1; TRBD1 agrees at 8 bases. CDR1 and CDR2 from the germline V gene are MNHEY and SVGEGT. Losses at the gene ends were 5 bases for V and 7 bases for J; bases not matched to a gene: 7. The CDR3 has 14 amino acids. The CDR3 protein is CASSQVTGENEQFF. In nucleotides, the CDR3 is TGTGCCAGCAGTCAGGTGACAGGGGAGAATGAGCAGTTCTTC.

The gene calls are TRBV19 and TRBJ2-7, with 8 bases aligning to TRBD1. This CDR3 has 13 residues. Germline trimming cut 6 bases from V and 4 bases from J; bases unmatched to any gene: 5. Looked up from germline, CDR1 is LNHDA and CDR2 is SQIVND (reference sequence). In DNA form, the CDR3 reads TGTGCCAGTAGCCGGGACAGGAGGTACGAGCAGTACTTC. Its protein is CASSRDRRYEQYF.

The genes are TRBV19 and TRBJ1-3; 7 nucleotides agree with TRBD1. Germline V gives CDR1 LNHDA, CDR2 SQIVND (reference sequence). V lost 6 bases to trimming and J lost 4 bases; unmatched junction nucleotides: 9. This CDR3 contains 15 residues. The CDR3 nucleotides read TGTGCCAGTAGACTTGACAGGGCATCGGGAAACACCATATATTTT. This translates into CASRLDRASGNTIYF.

This chain uses TRBV6-5 with TRBJ2-7, with D maybe TRBD1 (6 bases). The CDR3 covers 13 residues. The V gene lost 6 bases and the J gene lost 3 bases, with 12 bases spanning the gap. CDR1 MNHEY and CDR2 SVGAGI come from the germline V gene. CDR3 nucleotide sequence: TGTGCCAGCAGGTTAGGGGGACGCTACGAGCAGTACTTC. Its protein is CASRLGGRYEQYF.

The rearrangement joins TRBV19 to TRBJ1-2, with D uncertain. Germline V lookup: CDR1 LNHDA, CDR2 SQIVND (reference sequence). The length of the CDR3 is 15 residues. Trimming left V 3 bases short and J 3 bases short, with 14 bases between. CDR3 protein: CASSIRSFTDYGYTF. The DNA for the CDR3 is TGTGCCAGTAGTATTCGAAGCTTTACCGACTATGGCTACACCTTC.

This chain joins TRBV25-1 and TRBJ2-7, with TRBD1 identical over 8 bases. The CDR3 totals 14 residues. Germline V CDR1 and CDR2: MGHDK, SYGVNS. J gave up 0 bases and V 4 bases, and 2 bases lay outside the gene matches. The DNA of the CDR3 is TGTGCCAGCAGTGCGACAGGGGCCTCCTACGAGCAGTACTTC. It is translated as CASSATGASYEQYF.

This clone was detected only once. The chain employs TRBV7-9 and TRBJ1-1, with 9 nucleotides matching TRBD1. Per the germline V gene, CDR1 is SEHNR and CDR2 is FQNEAQ (reference sequence). With V trimmed by 5 bases and J by 3 bases, 4 bases remained unmatched. This CDR3 contains 14 residues. CDR3 residues: CASSVGQGHTEAFF. The CDR3 region has the DNA TGTGCCAGCAGCGTTGGACAGGGGCACACTGAAGCTTTCTTT.